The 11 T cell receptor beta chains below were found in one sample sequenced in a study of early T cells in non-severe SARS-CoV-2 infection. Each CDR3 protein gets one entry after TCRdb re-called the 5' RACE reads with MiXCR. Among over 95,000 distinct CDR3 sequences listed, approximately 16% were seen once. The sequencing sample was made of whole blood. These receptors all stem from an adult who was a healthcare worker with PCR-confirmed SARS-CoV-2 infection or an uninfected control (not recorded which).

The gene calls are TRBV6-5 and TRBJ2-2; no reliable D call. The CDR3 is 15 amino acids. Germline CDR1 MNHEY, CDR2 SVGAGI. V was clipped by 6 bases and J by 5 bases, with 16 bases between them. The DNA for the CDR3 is TGTGCCAGCAGCAAAGACCGCGGTGGGACCGGGGAGCTGTTTTTT. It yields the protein CASSKDRGGTGELFF.

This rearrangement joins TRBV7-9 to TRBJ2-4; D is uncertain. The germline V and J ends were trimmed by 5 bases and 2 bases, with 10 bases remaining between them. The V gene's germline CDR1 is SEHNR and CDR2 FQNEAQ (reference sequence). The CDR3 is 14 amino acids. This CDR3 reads CASSMSLTKNIQYF. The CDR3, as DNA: TGTGCCAGCAGCATGTCCTTGACCAAAAACATTCAGTACTTC.

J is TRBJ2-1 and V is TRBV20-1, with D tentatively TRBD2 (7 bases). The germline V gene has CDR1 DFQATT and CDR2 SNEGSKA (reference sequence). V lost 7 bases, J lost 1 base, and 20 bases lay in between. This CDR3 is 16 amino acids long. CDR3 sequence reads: CSVVPRRGRSYNEQFF. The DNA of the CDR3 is TGCAGTGTCGTACCGAGGCGGGGGCGTTCCTACAATGAGCAGTTCTTC.

The CDR3 DNA follows: TGTGCCAGCTCACGCCTAACAGATACGCAGTATTTT. Its translation: CASSRLTDTQYF. The rearrangement joins TRBV18 to TRBJ2-3; no firm D call. The germline V gene has CDR1 KGHSH and CDR2 LQKENI. This CDR3 comprises 12 residues. V shed 4 bases and J shed 3 bases, with 5 bases lying between them.

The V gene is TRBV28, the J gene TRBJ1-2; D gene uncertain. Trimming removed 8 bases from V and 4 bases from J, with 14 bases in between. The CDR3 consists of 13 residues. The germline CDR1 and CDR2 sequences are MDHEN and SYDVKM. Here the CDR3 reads CASEKADPYGYTF. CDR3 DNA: TGTGCCAGCGAGAAGGCAGATCCCTATGGCTACACCTTC.

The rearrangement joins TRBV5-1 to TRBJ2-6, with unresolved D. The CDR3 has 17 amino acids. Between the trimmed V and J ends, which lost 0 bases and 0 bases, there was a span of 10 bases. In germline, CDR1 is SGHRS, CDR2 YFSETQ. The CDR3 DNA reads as TGCGCCAGCAGCTTGGACGGGCTCTCCTCTGGGGCCAACGTCCTGACTTTC. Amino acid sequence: CASSLDGLSSGANVLTF.

CDR3 bases: TGTGCCAGCGGGAGCGAGCGTGAGCAGTTCTTC. Translating gives CASGSEREQFF. The chain is built from TRBV6-5 and TRBJ2-1; TRBD2 is a possible D gene (5 bases). Germline V gene sequence: CDR1 MNHEY, CDR2 SVGAGI. The V and J ends lost 8 bases and 9 bases respectively, with 11 bases between them. The CDR3 spans 11 residues.

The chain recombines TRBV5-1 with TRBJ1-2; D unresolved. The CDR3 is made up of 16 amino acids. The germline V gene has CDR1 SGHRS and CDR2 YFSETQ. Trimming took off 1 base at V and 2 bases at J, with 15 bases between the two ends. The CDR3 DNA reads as TGCGCCAGCAGCTTGAATAACAAGGCAACCAACTATGGCTACACCTTC. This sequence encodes CASSLNNKATNYGYTF.

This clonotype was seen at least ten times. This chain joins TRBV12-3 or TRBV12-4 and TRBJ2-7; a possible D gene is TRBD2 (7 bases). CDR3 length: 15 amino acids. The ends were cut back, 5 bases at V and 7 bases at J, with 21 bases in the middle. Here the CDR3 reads CASSPAGAGAGEQYF. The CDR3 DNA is TGTGCCAGCAGTCCGGCGGGGGCGGGGGCCGGAGAGCAGTACTTC.

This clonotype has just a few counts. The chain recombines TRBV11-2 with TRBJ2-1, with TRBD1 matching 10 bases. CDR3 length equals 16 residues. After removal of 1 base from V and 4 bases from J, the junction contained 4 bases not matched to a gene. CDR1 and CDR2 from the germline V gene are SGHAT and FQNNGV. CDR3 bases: TGTGCCAGCAGCTTAGCGGGACAGGGGAGGTACAATGAGCAGTTCTTC. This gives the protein CASSLAGQGRYNEQFF.

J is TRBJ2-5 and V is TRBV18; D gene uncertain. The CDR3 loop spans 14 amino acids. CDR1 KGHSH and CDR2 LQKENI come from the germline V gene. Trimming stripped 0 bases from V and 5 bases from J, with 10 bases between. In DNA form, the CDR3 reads TGTGCCAGCTCACCACCGGCGGATTTTGAGACCCAGTACTTC. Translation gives CASSPPADFETQYF. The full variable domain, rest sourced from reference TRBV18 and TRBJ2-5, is NAGVMQNPRHLVRRRGQEARLRCSPMKGHSHVYWYRQLPEEGLKFMVYLQKENIIDESGMPKERFSAEFPKEGPSILRIQQVVRGDSAAYFCASSPPADFETQYFGPGTRLLVL.